These T cell receptor beta chains were read from a single sample in a study of breast tumors, draining lymph nodes, adjacent tissues. TCRdb itself ran the multiplex PCR reads through MiXCR, one entry per CDR3 protein. The data show under 250,000 distinct CDR3 sequences, with about 30% seen just once and more than 1.3% held by the top ten. Specimen: axillary lymph node tissue. Source of these receptors: a female donor with breast cancer. Some clones in this sample may be carry-over from other donors' samples. Both conserved end residues are part of each CDR3. The order of the fields is D gene, V gene, clone size, J gene, CDR3 DNA, CDR3 protein. A D gene is named only where the DNA matches it firmly. Expanded clones get a size class; other rows say once, few or many, or leave the size out.

TRBD2	TRBV15	many	TRBJ2-3	TGTGCCACCAGCAGAGATCTACCCGGGACTAGCGGGAGCACAGATACGCAGTATTTT	CATSRDLPGTSGSTDTQYF
.	TRBV12-3/TRBV12-4	.	TRBJ1-4	TGTGCCAGCAGCTACAGGAGTAGCGGGGGTAATGAAAAACTGTTTTTT	CASSYRSSGGNEKLFF
.	TRBV4-1	.	TRBJ2-2	TGCGCCAGCAGCCAGGAGGGGGGGGGGGCCACCGGGGAGCTGTTTTTT	CASSQEGGGATGELFF
TRBD2	TRBV20-1	.	TRBJ2-3	TGCAGTGCTAGCGGGACTAGCGGGGGGACAGATACGCAGTATTTT	CSASGTSGGTDTQYF
TRBD2	TRBV11-2	.	TRBJ2-5	TGTGCCAGCAGCCTGGGTAGCGGGAGATGGTTTCGTCAAGAGACCCAGTACTTC	CASSLGSGRWFRQETQYF
TRBD2	TRBV24-1	.	TRBJ2-5	TGTGCCACCAGTTCAGCGGGAGGGCCGGAGGAGACCCAGTACTTC	CATSSAGGPEETQYF
TRBD2	TRBV5-1	many	TRBJ2-1	TGCGCCAGCAGCTTAAGCGGGAGGCCCTACAATGAGCAGTTCTTC	CASSLSGRPYNEQFF
TRBD1	TRBV3-1	.	TRBJ1-2	TGTGCCAGCAGCCAAGAGGTGACAGGGGTCGCCTTGGGCTATGGCTACACCTTC	CASSQEVTGVALGYGYTF
.	TRBV20-1	.	TRBJ2-3	TGCAGCGTTAGACCGGGTGGGTCAGATACGCAGTATTTT	CSVRPGGSDTQYF
.	TRBV29-1	.	TRBJ2-7	TGCAGCGTTGAAGGAGCGGGCGACAACTCCTGCGAGCAGTACTTC	CSVEGAGDNSCEQYF
TRBD2	TRBV29-1	.	TRBJ2-6	TGCAGCGTTGAAGAGACTAGCGGGGCAGAAGGGGCCAACGTCCTGACTTTC	CSVEETSGAEGANVLTF